Listed below are T cell receptor beta chains from one sample, sequenced in a study of graft-versus-host responses after intestinal transplantation. The antigens of these receptors remain unknown. The data were produced by immunoSEQ multiplex PCR, yet TCRdb's version contains in-frame clones alone and is incomplete. The sample lists 90,000 to 120,000 clones; approximately 86% were seen once. Sequencing was performed on unstimulated CD4+ T cells sorted from spleen or lymph node cells, taken before transplant. The receptor source for this set is a human donor who was the organ donor for an intestinal transplant. The CDR3 runs from the conserved cysteine through the conserved F or W. Fields, in order: clone size, D gene, V gene, J gene, CDR3 protein, CDR3 DNA. A D gene is named only where the DNA matches it firmly. Some rows mark clone size as missing; the rest say once, few, many or name a class of expanded clone.

size: -; D: -; V: TRBV18; J: TRBJ1-6; CDR3: CASSLISVLSDSPLHF; DNA: TGTGCCAGCTCACTAATTTCGGTGTTGAGTGATTCACCCCTCCACTTT
size: -; D: -; V: TRBV2; J: TRBJ1-1; CDR3: CASSQRTATEAFF; DNA: TGTGCCAGCAGTCAGCGCACGGCAACCGAAGCTTTCTTT
size: -; D: TRBD2; V: TRBV18; J: TRBJ2-1; CDR3: CASSPYGVSGSWNEQFF; DNA: TGTGCCAGCTCACCATATGGAGTTAGCGGGAGTTGGAATGAGCAGTTCTTC
size: -; D: TRBD2; V: TRBV9; J: TRBJ2-5; CDR3: CASSVFAGVRETQYF; DNA: TGTGCCAGCAGCGTGTTTGCGGGAGTGAGAGAGACCCAGTACTTC
size: -; D: -; V: TRBV7-9; J: TRBJ2-7; CDR3: CASSLALGSPSYEQYF; DNA: TGTGCCAGCAGCTTAGCGTTGGGCAGCCCCTCCTACGAGCAGTACTTC
size: -; D: -; V: TRBV18; J: TRBJ1-1; CDR3: CANSREAEAFF; DNA: TGTGCCAACTCACGAGAAGCTGAAGCTTTCTTT
size: -; D: -; V: TRBV9; J: TRBJ2-1; CDR3: CASSVAPLGNEQFF; DNA: TGTGCCAGCAGCGTAGCTCCACTAGGTAATGAGCAGTTCTTC
size: -; D: -; V: TRBV7-9; J: TRBJ1-2; CDR3: CASSLEQGYGYTF; DNA: TGTGCCAGCAGCTTAGAACAGGGCTATGGCTACACCTTC
size: -; D: -; V: TRBV7-3; J: TRBJ2-1; CDR3: CASSRGPGANEQFF; DNA: TGTGCCAGCAGCCGGGGGCCCGGGGCCAATGAGCAGTTCTTC
size: -; D: -; V: TRBV11-2; J: TRBJ2-7; CDR3: CASSLDGSYEQYF; DNA: TGTGCCAGCAGCCTAGACGGTTCCTACGAGCAGTACTTC
size: -; D: TRBD2; V: TRBV6-5; J: TRBJ2-5; CDR3: CASGTSGRGLETQYF; DNA: TGTGCCAGCGGAACTAGCGGGAGAGGTCTGGAGACCCAGTACTTC
size: -; D: -; V: TRBV6-1; J: TRBJ2-1; CDR3: CASRRDAPDNEQFF; DNA: TGTGCCAGCAGACGGGACGCACCAGACAATGAGCAGTTCTTC
size: -; D: -; V: TRBV5-1; J: TRBJ1-4; CDR3: CASSKGQDEKLFF; DNA: TGCGCCAGCAGCAAAGGGCAGGATGAAAAACTGTTTTTT
size: -; D: TRBD2; V: TRBV11-3; J: TRBJ2-7; CDR3: CASSLGRSGSYEQYF; DNA: TGTGCCAGCAGCTTAGGTAGGAGCGGGAGCTACGAGCAGTACTTC
size: -; D: TRBD1; V: TRBV18; J: TRBJ1-3; CDR3: CASSPGTGRHSGNTIYF; DNA: TGTGCCAGCTCACCAGGGACAGGGAGGCATTCGGGAAACACCATATATTTT
size: once; D: TRBD2; V: TRBV4-1; J: TRBJ2-7; CDR3: CASSQDLLTSGGLGEQYF; DNA: TGCGCCAGCAGCCAAGATCTTTTAACTAGCGGGGGGCTGGGCGAGCAGTACTTC
size: -; D: -; V: TRBV6-1; J: TRBJ2-1; CDR3: CASIQGPTYNEQFF; DNA: TGTGCCAGCATTCAGGGACCGACGTACAATGAGCAGTTCTTC
size: -; D: TRBD1; V: TRBV10-3; J: TRBJ1-2; CDR3: CAISGGQGADGYTF; DNA: TGTGCCATCAGTGGCGGACAGGGGGCCGATGGCTACACCTTC
size: -; D: -; V: TRBV5-4; J: TRBJ2-5; CDR3: CASRTGTQETQYF; DNA: TGTGCCAGTCGGACCGGGACTCAAGAGACCCAGTACTTC
size: -; D: TRBD1; V: TRBV6-5; J: TRBJ2-3; CDR3: CASSYLGGREDTQYF; DNA: TGTGCCAGCAGTTACTTAGGGGGCCGAGAAGATACGCAGTATTTT
size: -; D: -; V: TRBV5-4; J: TRBJ2-3; CDR3: CASRSGASTDTQYF; DNA: TGTGCCAGCAGGTCGGGGGCTAGCACAGATACGCAGTATTTT
size: -; D: TRBD2; V: TRBV5-1; J: TRBJ2-1; CDR3: CASSAGLAGSNEQFF; DNA: TGCGCCAGCAGCGCAGGACTAGCGGGATCGAATGAGCAGTTCTTC
size: -; D: -; V: TRBV7-9; J: TRBJ2-1; CDR3: CASSSVRGFHNEQFF; DNA: TGTGCCAGCAGCTCAGTTAGGGGCTTTCACAATGAGCAGTTCTTC
size: few; D: TRBD1; V: TRBV5-1; J: TRBJ2-1; CDR3: CASSAGTGGHNEQFF; DNA: TGCGCCAGCAGCGCGGGGACAGGGGGCCACAATGAGCAGTTCTTC
size: -; D: -; V: TRBV5-6; J: TRBJ1-4; CDR3: CASSFKGRGRNEKLFF; DNA: TGTGCCAGCAGCTTCAAGGGCCGGGGCAGAAATGAAAAACTGTTTTTT
size: -; D: TRBD2; V: TRBV9; J: TRBJ2-2; CDR3: CASSPGLGASGGAVGGELFF; DNA: TGTGCCAGCAGCCCGGGACTTGGGGCTAGCGGGGGGGCCGTCGGCGGGGAGCTGTTTTTT
size: -; D: -; V: TRBV11-3; J: TRBJ2-2; CDR3: CASSLVRGFGELFF; DNA: TGTGCCAGCAGCTTAGTAAGGGGGTTCGGGGAGCTGTTTTTT
size: -; D: -; V: TRBV18; J: TRBJ2-1; CDR3: CASSPGPPSVSNEQFF; DNA: TGTGCCAGCTCACCGGGCCCGCCTAGCGTATCTAATGAGCAGTTCTTC
size: -; D: TRBD1; V: TRBV19; J: TRBJ1-5; CDR3: CASSTVPGQGNQPQHF; DNA: TGTGCCAGTAGTACGGTACCGGGACAGGGCAATCAGCCCCAGCATTTT
size: once; D: -; V: TRBV30; J: TRBJ1-5; CDR3: CAWTQGSGQPQHF; DNA: TGTGCCTGGACCCAAGGTTCGGGTCAGCCCCAGCATTTT